These 26 T cell receptor beta chains were all obtained from the same sample, sequenced in a study of cytomegalovirus exposure and HLA in healthy donors. It was with 60 Vbeta and 13 Jbeta primers that the PCR ran. The method was immunoSEQ multiplex PCR; TCRdb's version includes in-frame clones alone and lacks a portion of them. In total, the table holds 130,000 or so clones. Sequenced input: PBMCs. These receptor sequences come from a woman aged 60-75 years in good health and CMV-seronegative.

J is TRBJ1-1 and V is TRBV28; TRBD1 might be the D (6 bases). V shed 6 bases and J shed 5 bases, with 10 bases lying between them. The CDR3 has 12 residues. The germline CDR1 and CDR2 sequences are MDHEN and SYDVKM. The CDR3: CASSTGWTEAFF. The CDR3 DNA reads TGTGCCAGCAGCACAGGGTGGACTGAAGCTTTCTTT.

J is TRBJ2-2 and V is TRBV19; 7 bases align to TRBD1. This CDR3 contains 14 residues. Looked up from germline, CDR1 is LNHDA and CDR2 is SQIVND (reference sequence). After removal of 9 bases from V and 3 bases from J, the junction contained 7 bases not matched to a gene. The CDR3 here is CASRGTDDTGELFF. CDR3 in DNA: TGTGCCAGCAGAGGGACAGACGACACCGGGGAGCTGTTTTTT.

The chain is built from TRBV28 and TRBJ2-4; possibly TRBD2 for D (5 bases). The CDR3 is 15 residues long. Germline values: CDR1 MDHEN, CDR2 SYDVKM. With 6 bases removed from V and 6 bases from J, the gap between germline ends came to 18 bases. CDR3: CASSLPRELGNIQYF. The CDR3 region has the DNA TGTGCCAGCAGCTTACCGAGGGAGTTAGGAAACATTCAGTACTTC.

The rearrangement joins TRBV19 to TRBJ1-2; 10 bases line up with TRBD1. Germline loops: CDR1 LNHDA, CDR2 SQIVND (reference sequence). The CDR3 loop spans 14 amino acids. V lost 6 bases and J lost 8; bases outside the gene matches: 9. CDR3 region: CASRGGGQGIGYTF. DNA for the CDR3: TGTGCCAGTAGAGGAGGGGGACAGGGGATCGGCTACACCTTC.

The J gene is TRBJ1-1, the V gene TRBV11-3, with D perhaps TRBD1 (6 bases). The CDR3 sequence is 13 residues long. Germline CDR1 SGHNT, CDR2 YENEEA. The V gene lost 0 bases and the J gene lost 14 bases, with 16 bases spanning the gap. As DNA, the CDR3 is TGTGCCAGCAGCTTAGAAGCGGACAGTGGCATGTTCTTT. Encoded protein: CASSLEADSGMFF.

Details on this clone: This same CDR3 is encoded by further DNA sequences in the sample. CDR3 protein: CASSPRGPDTQYF. CDR3 in DNA: TGTGCCAGCAGCCCCAGGGGCCCAGATACGCAGTATTTT. The chain has TRBV7-9 and TRBJ2-3; TRBD1 is a possible D gene (6 bases). The CDR3 extends over 13 amino acids. The V end was cut by 5 bases, the J end by 4 bases, with 10 bases between. Germline assignment: CDR1 SEHNR and CDR2 FQNEAQ (reference sequence).

The rearrangement uses TRBV5-1 and TRBJ2-3; the match to TRBD2 covers 12 bases. Germline trimming cut 7 bases from V and 0 bases from J; bases unmatched to any gene: 21. The CDR3 spans 21 residues. CDR1 SGHRS and CDR2 YFSETQ come from the germline V gene. DNA for the CDR3: TGCGCCAGCTCCCGCCCCTCGCTCGTGACTAGCGGGGGTACTAGCACAGATACGCAGTATTTT. Protein product: CASSRPSLVTSGGTSTDTQYF.

For the CDR3, the DNA is TGTGCCAGTAGCCGGGACAGGGGGCGCAAGGACTATGGCTACACCTTC. Translated, it gives CASSRDRGRKDYGYTF. This rearrangement joins TRBV19 to TRBJ1-2, with 12 bases matching TRBD1. CDR1 LNHDA and CDR2 SQIVND come from the germline V gene (reference sequence). J gave up 3 bases and V 6 bases, and 8 bases lay outside the gene matches. The CDR3 has 16 amino acids.

In the case of this clone: Distinct nucleotide sequences in the sample also encode this CDR3. The gene calls are TRBV6-1 and TRBJ1-2; possibly TRBD1 for D (6 bases). Trimming took 5 bases from V and 4 from J, leaving 11 bases between them. The CDR3 extends over 13 amino acids. Germline-derived CDR1 and CDR2 are MNHNS and SASEGT. The CDR3 loop reads CASSLDRIYGYTF. Written as DNA, the CDR3 is TGTGCCAGCAGTCTCGACAGGATCTATGGCTACACCTTC.

The V and J genes are TRBV6-1 and TRBJ1-2; tentatively, D is TRBD1 (5 bases). In germline, CDR1 is MNHNS, CDR2 SASEGT. Trimming pared 2 bases from V and 8 bases from J, leaving 12 bases between. The CDR3 is made up of 13 amino acids. The CDR3 region has the DNA TGTGCCAGCAGTGAACGGGGGTCCGGCGGCTACACCTTC. Translated: CASSERGSGGYTF.

V and J are TRBV19 and TRBJ2-5; TRBD1 matches at 9 bases. CDR1 LNHDA and CDR2 SQIVND come from the germline V gene (reference sequence). The CDR3 extends over 15 amino acids. V was clipped by 6 bases and J by 5 bases; unmatched bases: 10. CDR3: CASRNPGTGWETQYF. The CDR3 DNA sequence: TGTGCCAGTAGGAATCCCGGGACAGGGTGGGAGACCCAGTACTTC.

CDR3 nucleotides: TGTGCCAGCTCACCACGACAGCTTGAAGGTCAGCCCCAGCATTTT. It codes for CASSPRQLEGQPQHF. This chain connects TRBV18 to TRBJ1-5, with D maybe TRBD1 (5 bases). The CDR3 totals 15 residues. V was cut by 1 base and J by 6 bases, with 13 bases left in between. CDR1 and CDR2 (germline): KGHSH, LQKENI.

This chain connects TRBV4-1 to TRBJ1-4; TRBD1 aligns across 7 bases. CDR1 is MGHRA, CDR2 YSYEKL, per germline. V trimming: 0 bases; J trimming: 3 bases; junction bases outside the gene matches: 4. The CDR3 sequence is 16 residues long. The CDR3: CASSQDPTGANEKLFF. CDR3 sequence (DNA): TGCGCCAGCAGCCAAGACCCTACAGGGGCTAATGAAAAACTGTTTTTT.

The V gene is TRBV4-1, the J gene TRBJ2-7, with TRBD1 identical over 10 bases. Germline values: CDR1 MGHRA, CDR2 YSYEKL. This CDR3 has 14 residues. The J segment lost 2 bases and the V segment lost 4 bases, leaving 2 bases of the junction unmatched. The CDR3: CASSLTGGTYEQYF. Here the CDR3 DNA reads TGCGCCAGCAGCCTGACAGGGGGCACCTACGAGCAGTACTTC.

V usage is TRBV4-2 and J usage is TRBJ2-3; 16 bases match TRBD2. Germline CDR1 and CDR2: LGHNA and YNFKEQ. The CDR3 runs 18 residues. The V gene end was trimmed by 3 bases and the J gene end by 1 base; junction bases not matched to a gene: 4. The CDR3 loop reads CASSQGLAGGPGTDTQYF. The CDR3 DNA follows: TGTGCCAGCAGCCAGGGACTAGCGGGGGGGCCGGGCACAGATACGCAGTATTTT.

The V gene is TRBV13, the J gene TRBJ1-4, with D possibly matching TRBD1 (5 bases). The CDR3 totals 14 residues. Between the trimmed V and J ends, which lost 5 bases and 4 bases, there was a span of 11 bases. CDR1 PRHDT and CDR2 FYEKMQ come from the germline V gene (reference sequence). CDR3 region: CASSPGGRNEKLFF. The DNA for the CDR3 is TGTGCCAGCAGCCCCGGGGGACGTAATGAAAAACTGTTTTTT.

The J gene is TRBJ2-7, the V gene TRBV7-8; 7 bases align to TRBD1. This CDR3 has 17 amino acids. Germline CDR1 reads SGHVS; CDR2 reads FQNEAQ. The V gene end was trimmed by 2 bases and the J gene end by 0 bases; junction bases not matched to a gene: 10. CDR3 loop: CASSLPKGQARSYEQYF. CDR3 sequence (DNA): TGTGCCAGCAGCTTACCAAAAGGACAGGCACGCTCCTACGAGCAGTACTTC. Together with reference TRBV7-8 and TRBJ2-7, the CDR3 gives the full variable domain: GAGVSQSPRYKVAKRGQDVALRCDPISGHVSLFWYQQALGQGPEFLTYFQNEAQLDKSGLPSDRFFAERPEGSVSTLKIQRTQQEDSAVYLCASSLPKGQARSYEQYFGPGTRLTVT.

The rearrangement joins TRBV7-2 to TRBJ2-1, with D tentatively TRBD1 (6 bases). V was cut by 6 bases and J by 4 bases, with 16 bases left in between. This CDR3 is 15 amino acids long. Germline V CDR1 and CDR2: SGHTA, FQGNSA. DNA for the CDR3: TGTGCCAGCAGTTCGGACAGAGCCTTTTACAATGAGCAGTTCTTC. It encodes CASSSDRAFYNEQFF.

The rearrangement links TRBV9 to TRBJ1-4; D is perhaps TRBD1 (5 bases). Germline assignment: CDR1 SGDLS and CDR2 YYNGEE. Between the trimmed V and J ends, which lost 0 bases and 4 bases, there was a span of 13 bases. The CDR3 totals 16 residues. The CDR3 spells CASSVAGNGGNEKLFF. DNA for the CDR3: TGTGCCAGCAGCGTAGCTGGGAACGGGGGTAATGAAAAACTGTTTTTT.

The V call is TRBV18, the J call TRBJ1-4; TRBD1 matches at 11 bases. CDR1 is KGHSH, CDR2 LQKENI, per germline. Trimming took 4 bases from V and 3 from J; bases not matched to a gene: 10. There are 18 residues in the CDR3. CDR3 loop: CASSLRTGGENPNEKLFF. CDR3 coding DNA: TGTGCCAGCTCACTTCGGACAGGGGGCGAGAATCCTAATGAAAAACTGTTTTTT.

This chain connects TRBV6-5 to TRBJ2-7; 7 nucleotides line up with TRBD1. CDR1 and CDR2 from the germline V gene are MNHEY and SVGAGI. V was clipped by 4 bases and J by 5 bases; unmatched bases: 5. The CDR3 loop spans 13 amino acids. The CDR3 DNA reads TGTGCCAGCAGTTTTACGACAGGGAACGAGCAGTACTTC. As protein: CASSFTTGNEQYF.

The chain recombines TRBV28 with TRBJ2-1; TRBD2 matches at 16 bases. With 10 bases clipped from V and 8 bases from J, the junction kept 5 bases outside the gene matches. Germline V gene sequence: CDR1 MDHEN, CDR2 SYDVKM. The CDR3 spans 14 residues. CDR3 in amino acids: CAIGTSGGAYEQFF. The CDR3 bases are TGTGCCATCGGGACTAGCGGGGGGGCCTATGAGCAGTTCTTC.

The rearrangement links TRBV19 to TRBJ1-3, with D possibly TRBD1 on 6 matching bases. Trimming took 7 bases from V and 0 from J, leaving 13 bases between them. The CDR3 is 15 amino acids. Germline loops: CDR1 LNHDA, CDR2 SQIVND (reference sequence). The CDR3 protein is CASNNRAVSGNTIYF. The DNA for the CDR3 is TGTGCCAGTAACAACAGGGCTGTCTCTGGAAACACCATATATTTT.

The gene calls are TRBV18 and TRBJ1-1; D may be TRBD1 (5 bases). Trimming stripped 0 bases from V and 5 bases from J, with 16 bases between. Germline V gene lookup returns CDR1 KGHSH and CDR2 LQKENI. The CDR3 has 16 residues. As DNA, the CDR3 is TGTGCCAGCTCACCACCACCGGGGCGGGGAAGGACTGAAGCTTTCTTT. Residues: CASSPPPGRGRTEAFF.

J is TRBJ2-7 and V is TRBV6-5; D might be TRBD1 (5 bases). Per germline, CDR1 MNHEY and CDR2 SVGAGI. CDR3 size: 15 residues. The germline V and J ends were trimmed by 0 bases and 5 bases, with 14 bases remaining between them. CDR3 loop: CASSYSGRVQDEQYF. The CDR3 DNA reads TGTGCCAGCAGTTACTCGGGCAGGGTGCAGGACGAGCAGTACTTC.

The genes are TRBV5-1 and TRBJ2-1, with 7 bases fitting TRBD1. This CDR3 has 14 amino acids. Per germline, CDR1 SGHRS and CDR2 YFSETQ. Trimming at V came to 4 bases and at J to 4 bases, leaving 5 bases not matched to a gene. CDR3 amino acids: CASSKMDRYNEQFF. The CDR3, as DNA: TGCGCCAGCAGCAAAATGGACAGGTACAATGAGCAGTTCTTC.